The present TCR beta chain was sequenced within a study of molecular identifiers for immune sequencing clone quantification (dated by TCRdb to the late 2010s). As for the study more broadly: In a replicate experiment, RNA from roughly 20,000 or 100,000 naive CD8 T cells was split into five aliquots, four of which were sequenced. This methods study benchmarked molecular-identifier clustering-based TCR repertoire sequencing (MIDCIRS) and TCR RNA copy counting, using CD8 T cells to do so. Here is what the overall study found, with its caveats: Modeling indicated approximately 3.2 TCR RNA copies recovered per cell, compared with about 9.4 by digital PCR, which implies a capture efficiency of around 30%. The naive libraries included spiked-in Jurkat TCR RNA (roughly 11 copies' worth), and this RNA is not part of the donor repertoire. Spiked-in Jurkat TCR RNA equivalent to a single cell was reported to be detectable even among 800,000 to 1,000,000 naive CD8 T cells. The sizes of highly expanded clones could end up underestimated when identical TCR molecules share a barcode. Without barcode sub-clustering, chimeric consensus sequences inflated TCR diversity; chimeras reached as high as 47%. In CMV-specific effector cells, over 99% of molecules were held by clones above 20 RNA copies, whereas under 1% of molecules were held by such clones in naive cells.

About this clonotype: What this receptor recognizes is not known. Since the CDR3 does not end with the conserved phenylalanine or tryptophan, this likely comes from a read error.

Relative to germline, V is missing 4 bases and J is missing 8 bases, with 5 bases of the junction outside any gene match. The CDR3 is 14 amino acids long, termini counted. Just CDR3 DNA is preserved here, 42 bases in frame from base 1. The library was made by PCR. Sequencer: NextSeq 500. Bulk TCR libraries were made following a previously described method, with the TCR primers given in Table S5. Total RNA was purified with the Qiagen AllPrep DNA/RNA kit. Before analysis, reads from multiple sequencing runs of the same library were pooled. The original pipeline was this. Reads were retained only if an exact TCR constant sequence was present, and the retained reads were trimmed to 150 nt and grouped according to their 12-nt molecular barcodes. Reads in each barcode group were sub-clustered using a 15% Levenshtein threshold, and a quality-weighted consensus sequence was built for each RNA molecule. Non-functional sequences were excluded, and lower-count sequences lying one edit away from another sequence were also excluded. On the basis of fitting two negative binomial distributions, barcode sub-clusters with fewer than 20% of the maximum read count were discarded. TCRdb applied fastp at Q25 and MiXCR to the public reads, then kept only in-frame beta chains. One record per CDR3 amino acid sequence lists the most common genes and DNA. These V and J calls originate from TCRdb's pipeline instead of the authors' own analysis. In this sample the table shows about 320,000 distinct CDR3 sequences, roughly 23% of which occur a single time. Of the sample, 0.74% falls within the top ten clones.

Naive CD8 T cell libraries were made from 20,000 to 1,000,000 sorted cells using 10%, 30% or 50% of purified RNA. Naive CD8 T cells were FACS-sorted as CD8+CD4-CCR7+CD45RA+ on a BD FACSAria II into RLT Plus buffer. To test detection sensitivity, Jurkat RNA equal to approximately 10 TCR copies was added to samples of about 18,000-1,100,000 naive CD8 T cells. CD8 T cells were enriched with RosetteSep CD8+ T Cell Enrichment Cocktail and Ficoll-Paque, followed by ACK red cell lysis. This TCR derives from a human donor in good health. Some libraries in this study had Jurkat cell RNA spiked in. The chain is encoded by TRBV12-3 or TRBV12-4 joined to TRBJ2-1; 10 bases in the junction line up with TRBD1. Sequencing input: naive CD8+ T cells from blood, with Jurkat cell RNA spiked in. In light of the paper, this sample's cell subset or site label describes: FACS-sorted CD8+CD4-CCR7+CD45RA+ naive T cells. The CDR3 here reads CASSSGQGRDEQFL. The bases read TGTGCCAGCAGTTCGGGACAGGGGAGGGATGAGCAGTTCCTC.